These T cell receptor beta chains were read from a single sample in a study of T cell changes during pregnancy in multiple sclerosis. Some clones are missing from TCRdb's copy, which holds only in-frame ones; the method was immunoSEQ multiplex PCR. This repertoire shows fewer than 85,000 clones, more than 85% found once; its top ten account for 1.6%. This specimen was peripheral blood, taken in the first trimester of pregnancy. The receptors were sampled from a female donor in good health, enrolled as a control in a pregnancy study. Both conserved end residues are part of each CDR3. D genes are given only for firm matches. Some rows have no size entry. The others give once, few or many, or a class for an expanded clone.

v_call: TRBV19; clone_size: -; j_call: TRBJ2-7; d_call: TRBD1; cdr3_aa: CASSPGQGTYEQYF; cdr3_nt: TGTGCCAGTAGTCCGGGACAGGGAACCTACGAGCAGTACTTC
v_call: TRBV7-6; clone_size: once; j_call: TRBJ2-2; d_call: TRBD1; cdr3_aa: CASSPRTGEVTGELFF; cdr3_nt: TGTGCCAGCAGCCCCCGGACAGGGGAGGTCACCGGGGAGCTGTTTTTT
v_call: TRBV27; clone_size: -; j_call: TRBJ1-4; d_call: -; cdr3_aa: CASSLAGAANEKLFF; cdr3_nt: TGTGCCAGTTCCTTGGCAGGGGCGGCGAATGAAAAACTGTTTTTT
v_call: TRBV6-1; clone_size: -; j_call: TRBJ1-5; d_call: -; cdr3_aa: CASSRGYSNQPQHF; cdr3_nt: TGTGCCAGCAGCCGCGGATATAGCAATCAGCCCCAGCATTTT
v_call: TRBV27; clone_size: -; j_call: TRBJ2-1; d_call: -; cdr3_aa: CASSYSHSEQFF; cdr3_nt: TGTGCCAGCAGTTATTCTCATAGTGAGCAGTTCTTC
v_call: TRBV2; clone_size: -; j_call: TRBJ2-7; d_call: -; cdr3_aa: CASSEYGQALYEQYF; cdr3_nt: TGTGCCAGCAGTGAATATGGGCAGGCCCTCTACGAGCAGTACTTC
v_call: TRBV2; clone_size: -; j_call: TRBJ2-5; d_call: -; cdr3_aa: CASSRYKGGGEETQYF; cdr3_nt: TGTGCCAGCAGTCGTTATAAAGGGGGTGGGGAAGAGACCCAGTACTTC
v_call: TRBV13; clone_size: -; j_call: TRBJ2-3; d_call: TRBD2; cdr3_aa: CASSTLSGRTDTQYF; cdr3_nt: TGTGCCAGCAGCACGCTTAGCGGGAGGACAGATACGCAGTATTTT
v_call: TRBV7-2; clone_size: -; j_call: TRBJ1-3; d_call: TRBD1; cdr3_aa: CASERQGRGNTIYF; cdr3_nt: TGTGCCAGCGAAAGACAGGGCCGTGGAAACACCATATATTTT
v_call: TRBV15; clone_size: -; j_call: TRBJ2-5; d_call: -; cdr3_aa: CATSRDSFWETQYF; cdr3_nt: TGTGCCACCAGCAGAGATAGTTTTTGGGAGACCCAGTACTTC
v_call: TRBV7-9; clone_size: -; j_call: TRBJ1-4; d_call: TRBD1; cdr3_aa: CASSLDRAGGTNEKLFF; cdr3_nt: TGTGCCAGCAGCTTAGACCGGGCAGGGGGAACTAATGAAAAACTGTTTTTT
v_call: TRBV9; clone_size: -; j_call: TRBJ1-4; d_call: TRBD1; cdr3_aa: CASSAVGGGQGATNEKLFF; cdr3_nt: TGTGCCAGCAGCGCCGTCGGGGGAGGACAGGGGGCGACTAATGAAAAACTGTTTTTT
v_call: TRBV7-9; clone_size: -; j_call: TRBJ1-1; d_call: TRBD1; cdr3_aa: CASSFTGENTEAFF; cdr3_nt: TGTGCCAGCAGCTTTACAGGGGAAAACACTGAAGCTTTCTTT
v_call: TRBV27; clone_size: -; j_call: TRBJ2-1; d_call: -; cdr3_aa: CASSFLLTKNEQFF; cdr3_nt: TGTGCCAGCAGTTTCCTCTTGACTAAGAATGAGCAGTTCTTC
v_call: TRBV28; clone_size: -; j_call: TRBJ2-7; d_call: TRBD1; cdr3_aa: CASSPGGQASYEQYF; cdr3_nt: TGTGCCAGCAGTCCTGGCGGACAGGCCTCCTACGAGCAGTACTTC
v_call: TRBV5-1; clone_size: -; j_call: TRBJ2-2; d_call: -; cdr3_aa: CASSVDVPGTGELFF; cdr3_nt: TGCGCCAGCAGCGTGGACGTACCCGGCACCGGGGAGCTGTTTTTT
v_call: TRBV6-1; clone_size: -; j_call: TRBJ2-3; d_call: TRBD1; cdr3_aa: CASSHRDRSTDTQYF; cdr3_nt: TGTGCCAGCAGTCACCGGGACAGGTCCACAGATACGCAGTATTTT
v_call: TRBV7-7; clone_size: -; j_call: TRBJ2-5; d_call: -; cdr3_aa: CASSKGALGVAETQYF; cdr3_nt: TGTGCCAGCAGCAAGGGAGCGCTCGGGGTGGCGGAGACCCAGTACTTC
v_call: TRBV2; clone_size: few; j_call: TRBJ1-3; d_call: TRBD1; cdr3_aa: CASSMTGGDSGNTIYF; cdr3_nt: TGTGCCAGCAGTATGACAGGGGGAGACTCTGGAAACACCATATATTTT
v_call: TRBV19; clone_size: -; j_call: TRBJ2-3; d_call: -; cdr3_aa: CASSPRLGGSTDTQYF; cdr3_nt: TGTGCCAGTAGTCCCCGACTAGGAGGGAGCACAGATACGCAGTATTTT
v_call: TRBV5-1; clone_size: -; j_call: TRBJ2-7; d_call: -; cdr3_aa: CASSKLTGTSHYEQYF; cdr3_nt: TGCGCCAGCAGCAAATTAACCGGGACATCCCACTACGAGCAGTACTTC
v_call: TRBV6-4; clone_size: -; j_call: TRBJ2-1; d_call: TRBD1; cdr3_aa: CASSGGTGGNEQFF; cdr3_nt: TGTGCCAGCAGTGGGGGGACAGGGGGCAATGAGCAGTTCTTC